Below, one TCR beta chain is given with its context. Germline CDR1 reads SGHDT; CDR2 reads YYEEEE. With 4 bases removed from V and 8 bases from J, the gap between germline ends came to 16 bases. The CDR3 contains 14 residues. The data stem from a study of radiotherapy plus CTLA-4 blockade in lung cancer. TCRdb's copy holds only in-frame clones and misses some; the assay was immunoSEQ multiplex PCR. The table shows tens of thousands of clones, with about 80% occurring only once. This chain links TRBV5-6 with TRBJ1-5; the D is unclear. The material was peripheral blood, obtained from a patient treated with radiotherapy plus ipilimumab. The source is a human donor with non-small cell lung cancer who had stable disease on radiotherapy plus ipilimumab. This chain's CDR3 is CASSTRTASEPQHF. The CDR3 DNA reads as TGTGCCAGCAGCACAAGGACGGCTTCAGAGCCCCAGCATTTT.